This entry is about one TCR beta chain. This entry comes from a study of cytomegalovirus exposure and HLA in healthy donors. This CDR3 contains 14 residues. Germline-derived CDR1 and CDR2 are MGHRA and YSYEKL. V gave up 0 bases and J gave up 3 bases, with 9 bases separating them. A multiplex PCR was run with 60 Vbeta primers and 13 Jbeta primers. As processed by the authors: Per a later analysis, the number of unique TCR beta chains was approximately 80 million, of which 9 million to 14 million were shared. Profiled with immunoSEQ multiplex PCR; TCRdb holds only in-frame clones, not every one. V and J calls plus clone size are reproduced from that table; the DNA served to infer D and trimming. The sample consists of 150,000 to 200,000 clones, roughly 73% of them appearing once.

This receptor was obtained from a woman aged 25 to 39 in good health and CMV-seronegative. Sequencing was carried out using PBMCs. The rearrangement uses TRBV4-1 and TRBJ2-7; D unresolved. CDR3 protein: CASSQDPTYYEQYF. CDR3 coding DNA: TGCGCCAGCAGCCAAGATCCAACATACTACGAGCAGTACTTC.